The clone carrying this TCR beta chain has ten or more counts. The sample belongs to a study of read filtering for tumor transcriptome and immune sequencing. The germline gives CDR1 SGHTA, CDR2 FQGNSA. The CDR3 length is 13 residues. Trimming at V came to 7 bases and at J to 6 bases, leaving 5 bases not matched to a gene. Molecular barcoded adaptors covering alpha/delta and beta/gamma chains were used on roughly 370 ng RNA. MiXCR, run by TCRdb on the reads, gives a single entry per CDR3 protein. The data contain 75,000 to 95,000 distinct CDR3 sequences, approximately 13% of them seen just once; the ten biggest clones take up about 15%.

The chain recombines TRBV7-2 with TRBJ1-5; TRBD1 matches at 8 bases. Sequencing was done on a sample of a population of CD138-negative cells sorted from bone marrow. The origin of this receptor is a donor at least 40 years old with multiple myeloma. The CDR3 DNA sequence: TGTGCCAGCACGGGACAGGTCGGTCAGCCCCAGCATTTT. As protein: CASTGQVGQPQHF.